The clone carrying this T cell receptor (beta chain) was detected only a few times. Antigen specificity is unknown. Each TCR beta library was made by quantitative 5'-RACE that incorporated molecular barcodes. TCRdb redid the calling of the 5' RACE reads with MiXCR, one entry per CDR3 protein. The table records some 800,000 distinct CDR3 sequences, around 11% of them present only once. The data belong to a study of CD8 T cells in ankylosing spondylitis. Broader study findings: Reportedly, significant enrichment of disease-linked clones occurred in matched ankylosing spondylitis synovial fluid. Previous work reported some of these motif variants in the synovial fluid and blood of reactive arthritis. Seemingly distinctive of ankylosing spondylitis blood was a TCR beta motif formed by eight highly homologous variants. With a CD8+ phenotype, disease-linked clones were relatively rare in peripheral blood.

Germline CDR1 reads DFQATT; CDR2 reads SNEGSKA (reference sequence). The CDR3 has 14 amino acids. V was pared by 4 bases and J by 4 bases, with 8 bases of the junction left unmatched. The clonotype originates from a male donor with ankylosing spondylitis. V and J are TRBV20-1 and TRBJ2-3; 7 bases agree with TRBD1. Sequencing was carried out using blood, either unsorted or a sorted T cell fraction (not recorded which). The CDR3 DNA reads TGCAGTGCTATACAGGGGAGTGTTGCAGATACGCAGTATTTT. As protein: CSAIQGSVADTQYF.